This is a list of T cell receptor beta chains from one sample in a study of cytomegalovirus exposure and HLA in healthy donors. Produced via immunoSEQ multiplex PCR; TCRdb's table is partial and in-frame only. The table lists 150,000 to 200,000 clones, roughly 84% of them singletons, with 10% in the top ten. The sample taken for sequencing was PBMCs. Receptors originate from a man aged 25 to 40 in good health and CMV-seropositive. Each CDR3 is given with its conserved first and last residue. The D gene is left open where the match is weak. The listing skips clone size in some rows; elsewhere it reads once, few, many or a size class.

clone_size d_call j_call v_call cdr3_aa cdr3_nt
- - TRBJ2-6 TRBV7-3 CASSIGQPGANVLTF TGTGCCAGCAGCATTGGACAGCCTGGGGCCAACGTCCTGACTTTC
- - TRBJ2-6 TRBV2 CASSERAGANVLTF TGTGCCAGCAGTGAAAGAGCTGGGGCCAACGTCCTGACTTTC
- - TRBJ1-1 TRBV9 CASSAPPNTEAFF TGTGCCAGCAGCGCTCCTCCCAACACTGAAGCTTTCTTT
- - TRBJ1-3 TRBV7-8 CASSAAGYSGNTIYF TGTGCCAGCAGCGCAGCAGGGTACTCTGGAAACACCATATATTTT
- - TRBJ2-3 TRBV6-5 CASSPSTDTQYF TGTGCCAGCAGTCCCTCCACAGATACGCAGTATTTT
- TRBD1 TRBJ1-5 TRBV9 CASSVLDLGGQGNSNQPQHF TGTGCCAGCAGCGTCCTTGACCTAGGGGGACAGGGAAACAGCAATCAGCCCCAGCATTTT
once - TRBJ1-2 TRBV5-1 CASSYQGIGRGYTF TGCGCCAGCAGCTACCAGGGGATCGGTCGAGGCTACACCTTC
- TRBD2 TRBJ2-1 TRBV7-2 CASTLAGGPIYNNEQFF TGTGCCAGCACTCTAGCGGGAGGGCCAATATATAACAATGAGCAGTTCTTC
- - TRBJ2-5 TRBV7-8 CASSLPRGETQYF TGTGCCAGCAGCTTACCCAGAGGGGAGACCCAGTACTTC
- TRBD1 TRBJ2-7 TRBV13 CASSGAGTGPRGIYEQYF TGTGCCAGCAGCGGCGCCGGGACAGGGCCCCGGGGAATCTACGAGCAGTACTTC
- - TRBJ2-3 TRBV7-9 CASSLGSNTDTQYF TGTGCCAGCAGCTTAGGGAGCAACACAGATACGCAGTATTTT
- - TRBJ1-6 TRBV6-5 CASSYRGFDPGLHF TGTGCCAGTAGTTACCGAGGATTTGACCCTGGCCTCCACTTT
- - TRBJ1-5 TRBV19 CASSDTLNQPQHF TGTGCCAGTAGTGACACCCTCAATCAGCCCCAGCATTTT
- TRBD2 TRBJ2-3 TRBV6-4 CASSDRLAGLDTQYF TGTGCCAGCAGTGACAGACTAGCGGGGCTAGATACGCAGTATTTT
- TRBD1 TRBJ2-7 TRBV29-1 CSVVATGGLYEQYF TGCAGCGTTGTGGCGACAGGGGGCCTGTACGAGCAGTACTTC
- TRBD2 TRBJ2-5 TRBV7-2 CASSPGLPLGETQYF TGTGCCAGCAGCCCGGGACTACCTCTTGGGGAGACCCAGTACTTC
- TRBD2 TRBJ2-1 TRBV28 CASTSQWEREYNEQFF TGTGCCAGCACCTCTCAGTGGGAGCGGGAGTACAATGAGCAGTTCTTC
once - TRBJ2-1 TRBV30 CAWTLPWGGHEQFF TGTGCCTGGACCCTCCCATGGGGGGGGCATGAGCAGTTCTTC
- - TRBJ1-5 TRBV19 CASSPPRGNQPQHF TGTGCCAGTAGCCCCCCCAGGGGCAATCAGCCCCAGCATTTT
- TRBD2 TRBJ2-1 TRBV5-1 CASSSGTSGRALEQFF TGCGCCAGCAGCTCCGGGACTAGCGGGAGGGCCCTTGAGCAGTTCTTC
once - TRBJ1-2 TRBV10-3 CAISESVSGRYGYTF TGTGCCATCAGTGAGTCGGTGTCAGGGCGATATGGCTACACCTTC
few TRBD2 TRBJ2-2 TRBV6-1 CASSREDGGELFF TGTGCCAGCAGTCGGGAGGACGGCGGGGAGCTGTTTTTT
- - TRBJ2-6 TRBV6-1 CATTLSGANVLTF TGTGCCACCACTCTTTCTGGGGCCAACGTCCTGACTTTC
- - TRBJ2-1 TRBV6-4 CASSVSSDNEQFF TGTGCCAGCAGTGTTTCTAGCGACAATGAGCAGTTCTTC
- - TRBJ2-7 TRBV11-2 CASSLAAAASYEQYF TGTGCCAGCAGCTTAGCCGCGGCGGCTTCCTACGAGCAGTACTTC
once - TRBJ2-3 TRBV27 CASSLSTDTQYF TGTGCCAGCAGCCTTAGCACAGATACGCAGTATTTT
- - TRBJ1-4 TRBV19 CASSISIATNEKLFF TGTGCCAGTAGTATCAGTATTGCAACTAATGAAAAACTGTTTTTT
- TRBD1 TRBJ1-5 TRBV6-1 CASSEAPWGQANQPQHF TGTGCCAGCAGTGAAGCTCCCTGGGGACAGGCCAATCAGCCCCAGCATTTT
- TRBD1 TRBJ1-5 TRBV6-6 CASTADRGNQPQHF TGTGCCAGCACCGCGGACAGGGGGAATCAGCCCCAGCATTTT
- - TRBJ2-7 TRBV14 CASTGTARRTYEQYF TGTGCCAGCACCGGCACGGCTAGGCGCACCTACGAGCAGTACTTC
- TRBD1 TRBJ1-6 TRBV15 CATSRETGYSPLHF TGTGCCACCAGCAGAGAGACAGGGTACTCACCCCTCCACTTT
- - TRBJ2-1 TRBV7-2 CASSQNTGGASYNEQFF TGTGCCAGCAGCCAAAATACCGGGGGTGCATCCTACAATGAGCAGTTCTTC
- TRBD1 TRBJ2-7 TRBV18 CASSESWGQGAFEQYF TGTGCCAGCTCTGAAAGCTGGGGACAGGGTGCTTTTGAGCAGTACTTC
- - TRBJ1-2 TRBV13 CATPGRADYGYTF TGTGCCACCCCGGGCAGGGCGGACTATGGCTACACCTTC
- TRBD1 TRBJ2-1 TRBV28 CASSSTGDGQFF TGTGCCAGCAGTTCTACAGGGGATGGGCAGTTCTTC
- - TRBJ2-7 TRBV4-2 CASSGGVADPYEQYF TGTGCCAGCAGCGGAGGGGTAGCGGATCCCTACGAGCAGTACTTC
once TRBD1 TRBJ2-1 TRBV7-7 CASSPGTGVYEQFF TGTGCTAGCAGCCCCGGGACAGGGGTCTATGAGCAGTTCTTC
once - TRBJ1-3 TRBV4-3 CASSQGLNTIYF TGCGCCAGCAGCCAAGGTCTAAACACCATATATTTT
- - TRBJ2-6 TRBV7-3 CASSLDNSGANVLTF TGTGCCAGCAGCCTGGACAACTCTGGGGCCAACGTCCTGACTTTC
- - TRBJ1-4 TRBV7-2 CASSSGKGNEKLFF TGTGCCAGCAGCTCAGGGAAGGGTAATGAAAAACTGTTTTTT
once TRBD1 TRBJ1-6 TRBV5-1 CASSPGTAKLYNSPLHF TGCGCCAGCAGCCCGGGGACAGCTAAACTATATAATTCACCCCTCCACTTT
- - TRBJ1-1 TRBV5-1 CASSTGSENEAFF TGCGCCAGCAGCACAGGGAGTGAGAATGAAGCTTTCTTT
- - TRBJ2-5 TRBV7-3 CASSSPSDNGGGQETQYF TGTGCCAGCAGCTCACCATCGGATAACGGGGGTGGCCAAGAGACCCAGTACTTC
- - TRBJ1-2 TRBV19 CASSPRGYGYTF TGTGCCAGTAGCCCTCGGGGTTATGGCTACACCTTC
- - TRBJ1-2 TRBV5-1 CASSPGGGANYGYTF TGCGCCAGCAGCCCCGGGGGGGGCGCTAACTATGGCTACACCTTC
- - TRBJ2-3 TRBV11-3 CASSSPAGQRGYTDTQYF TGTGCCAGCAGCTCTCCAGCTGGACAGAGGGGTTACACAGATACGCAGTATTTT
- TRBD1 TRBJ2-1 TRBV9 CASSVGQGSYNEQFF TGTGCCAGCAGCGTAGGACAGGGTTCCTACAATGAGCAGTTCTTC
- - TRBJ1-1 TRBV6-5 CASSYGQGIEAFF TGTGCCAGCAGTTACGGTCAGGGAATTGAAGCTTTCTTT